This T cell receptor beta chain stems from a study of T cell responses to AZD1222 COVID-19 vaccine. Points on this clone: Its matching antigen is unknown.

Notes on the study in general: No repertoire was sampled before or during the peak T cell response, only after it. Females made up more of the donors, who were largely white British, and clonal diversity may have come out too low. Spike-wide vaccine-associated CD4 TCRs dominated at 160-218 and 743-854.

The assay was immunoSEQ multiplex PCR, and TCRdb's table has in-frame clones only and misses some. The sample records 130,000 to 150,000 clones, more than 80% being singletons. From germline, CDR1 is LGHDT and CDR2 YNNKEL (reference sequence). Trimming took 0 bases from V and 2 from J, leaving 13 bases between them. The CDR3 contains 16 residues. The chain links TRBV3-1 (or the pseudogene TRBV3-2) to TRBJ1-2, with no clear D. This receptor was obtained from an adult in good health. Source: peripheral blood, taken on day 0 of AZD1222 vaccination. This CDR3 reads CASSQEFHFGNYGYTF. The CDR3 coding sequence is TGTGCCAGCAGCCAAGAGTTCCACTTTGGAAACTATGGCTACACCTTC.